These 21 T cell receptor beta chains share one sample of origin, sequenced in a study of neoadjuvant nivolumab and ipilimumab in lung cancer. Sequenced by immunoSEQ multiplex PCR; TCRdb stores in-frame clones only, minus some. This sample carries about 4,000 clones, approximately 80% of them seen once, and the ten largest clones take over 4%. The material was peripheral blood, obtained after neoadjuvant nivolumab, alone or with ipilimumab, at or shortly before surgery. These receptors came from an adult with non-small cell lung cancer.

The chain couples TRBV5-4 to TRBJ2-2; D unresolved. The CDR3 is made up of 15 amino acids. Germline lookup yields CDR1 SGHNT and CDR2 YYREEE (reference sequence). Trimming cost V 5 bases and J 1 base, with 12 bases left between them. The CDR3 region has the DNA TGTGCCAGCAGACCTAGGACGGAGAACACCGGGGAGCTGTTTTTT. Protein: CASRPRTENTGELFF.

The chain carries TRBV11-2 and TRBJ2-3; 8 bases are a match to TRBD2. Unmatched junction bases numbered 7, after V lost 3 bases and J lost 5 bases. This CDR3 is 15 amino acids long. Germline V lookup: CDR1 SGHAT, CDR2 FQNNGV. The DNA for the CDR3 is TGTGCCAGCAGCTTCACGGGGGGGTTCTTAGATACGCAGTATTTT. Translation gives CASSFTGGFLDTQYF.

The V gene is TRBV30, the J gene TRBJ1-5; D not certain. Trimming took 1 base from V and 3 from J, leaving 13 bases between them. This CDR3 has 15 amino acids. Per germline, CDR1 GTSNPN and CDR2 SVGIG (reference sequence). CDR3 in amino acids: CAWSDDAGINQPQHF. The DNA for the CDR3 is TGTGCCTGGAGTGACGATGCCGGGATCAATCAGCCCCAGCATTTT. Drawing the rest from reference TRBV30 and TRBJ1-5, the complete variable domain is SQTIHQWPATLVQPVGSPLSLECTVEGTSNPNLYWYRQAAGRGLQLLFYSVGIGQISSEVPQNLSASRPQDRQFILSSKKLLLSDSGFYLCAWSDDAGINQPQHFGDGTRLSIL.

The chain uses TRBV6-1 and TRBJ2-2; D possibly corresponds to TRBD2 (5 bases). The V gene lost 5 bases and the J gene lost 7 bases, with 11 bases spanning the gap. The germline V gene encodes CDR1 MNHNS and CDR2 SASEGT. This CDR3 has 13 residues. The CDR3 spells CASSLPSSGELFF. Here the CDR3 DNA reads TGTGCCAGCAGTCTTCCTAGCAGCGGGGAGCTGTTTTTT.

The chain couples TRBV5-1 to TRBJ2-7; TRBD1 aligns across 8 bases. After removal of 4 bases from V and 10 bases from J, the junction contained 13 bases not matched to a gene. CDR1 SGHRS and CDR2 YFSETQ come from the germline V gene. The CDR3 runs 14 residues. In nucleotides, the CDR3 is TGCGCCAGCAGCGGGGGGACAGGAGACCTAGGACAGTACTTC. This gives the protein CASSGGTGDLGQYF.

This rearrangement joins TRBV6-5 to TRBJ1-5; tentatively, D is TRBD1 (6 bases). V was pared by 6 bases and J by 1 base, with 13 bases between. Per the germline V gene, CDR1 is MNHEY and CDR2 is SVGAGI. This CDR3 comprises 15 residues. CDR3 in amino acids: CASRSGQSSNQPQHF. In DNA, the CDR3 is TGTGCCAGCAGGTCCGGACAGTCGAGCAATCAGCCCCAGCATTTT.

The gene calls are TRBV28 and TRBJ2-3; 8 bases are a match to TRBD1. Germline values: CDR1 MDHEN, CDR2 SYDVKM. This CDR3 has 13 residues. The ends lost 8 bases at V and 2 bases at J; junction bases unmatched: 3. The chain's CDR3 is CASRDRNTDTQYF. Here the CDR3 DNA reads TGTGCCAGCCGGGACAGGAACACAGATACGCAGTATTTT.

The V and J genes are TRBV7-9 and TRBJ1-1, with a tentative D call TRBD1 (6 bases). The germline V and J ends were trimmed by 5 bases and 8 bases, with 18 bases remaining between them. The CDR3 loop spans 14 amino acids. The germline V gene encodes CDR1 SEHNR and CDR2 FQNEAQ (reference sequence). The CDR3 is CASSPARSGEEAFF. The DNA for the CDR3 is TGTGCCAGCAGCCCCGCGCGGTCAGGGGAAGAAGCTTTCTTT. The variable domain in full, with the rest retrieved from reference TRBV7-9 and TRBJ1-1, is DTGVSQNPRHKITKRGQNVTFRCDPISEHNRLYWYRQTLGQGPEFLTYFQNEAQLEKSRLLSDRFSAERPKGSFSTLEIQRTEQGDSAMYLCASSPARSGEEAFFGQGTRLTVV.

This clone showed up just once. V usage is TRBV11-3 and J usage is TRBJ2-5; D is perhaps TRBD1 (5 bases). The CDR3 has 13 amino acids. Germline V gene data show CDR1 as SGHNT and CDR2 as YENEEA. V shed 1 base and J shed 2 bases, with 5 bases lying between them. The CDR3 spells CASSLGQQETQYF. Written as DNA, the CDR3 is TGTGCCAGCAGCTTAGGACAGCAAGAGACCCAGTACTTC.

V and J are TRBV29-1 and TRBJ1-2; unclear D gene. V was pared by 6 bases and J by 8 bases, with 13 bases between. Germline CDR1 SQVTM, CDR2 ANQGSEA. The CDR3 length is 11 residues. CDR3 bases: TGCAGCGTCCTCGAATCGGGAGGCTACACCTTC. Translated, it gives CSVLESGGYTF. The variable domain in full, completed from reference TRBV29-1 and TRBJ1-2, reads SAVISQKPSRDICQRGTSLTIQCQVDSQVTMMFWYRQQPGQSLTLIATANQGSEATYESGFVIDKFPISRPNLTFSTLTVSNMSPEDSSIYLCSVLESGGYTFGSGTRLTVV.

The chain recombines TRBV5-1 with TRBJ2-2, with D unclear. V was clipped by 0 bases and J by 6 bases, with 3 bases between them. Germline V lookup: CDR1 SGHRS, CDR2 YFSETQ. This CDR3 region has 12 residues. CDR3 residues: CASSLGAGELFF. CDR3 bases: TGCGCCAGCAGCTTGGGGGCCGGGGAGCTGTTTTTT.

V is TRBV6-6 and J is TRBJ1-6; perhaps TRBD1 as D (5 bases). CDR3 length: 14 amino acids. V was clipped by 4 bases and J by 10 bases, with 14 bases between them. CDR1 and CDR2 from the germline V gene are MNHNY and SVGAGI (reference sequence). The CDR3 is CASSSVDKGSPLHF. CDR3 DNA: TGTGCCAGCAGTTCAGTGGACAAAGGCTCACCCCTCCACTTT.

The J gene is TRBJ2-3, the V gene TRBV2; D possibly matches TRBD1 or TRBD2 (5 bases each). Germline V lookup: CDR1 SNHLY, CDR2 FYNNEI. This CDR3 comprises 13 residues. Trimming removed 6 bases from V and 11 bases from J, with 18 bases in between. The CDR3 is CASREDRGIGQYF. The CDR3 DNA reads TGTGCCAGCAGGGAGGATAGGGGCATCGGGCAGTATTTT.

The gene calls are TRBV6-1 and TRBJ2-7; 9 bases line up with TRBD1. This CDR3 has 15 amino acids. Germline lookup yields CDR1 MNHNS and CDR2 SASEGT. With V trimmed by 4 bases and J by 4 bases, 8 bases remained unmatched. This CDR3 reads CASSGGGQGWYEQYF. CDR3 DNA sequence: TGTGCCAGCAGTGGTGGGGGACAGGGATGGTACGAGCAGTACTTC.

The chain recombines TRBV18 with TRBJ2-3, with TRBD2 identical over 10 bases. The CDR3 has 17 residues. The junction had 7 bases not matched to a gene; V was cut back by 2 bases and J by 2 bases. Germline loops: CDR1 KGHSH, CDR2 LQKENI. The CDR3 loop reads CASSPSVLAGPTDTQYF. The CDR3 nucleotides read TGTGCCAGCTCACCATCCGTACTAGCGGGGCCCACAGATACGCAGTATTTT.

The table lists this clone with a few counts. The chain is built from TRBV11-2 and TRBJ2-7, with D maybe TRBD2 (7 bases). V lost 1 base, J lost 2 bases, and 12 bases lay in between. This CDR3 has 15 amino acids. Germline V lookup: CDR1 SGHAT, CDR2 FQNNGV. In DNA, the CDR3 is TGTGCCAGCAGCTTAGGCGGGGGCGCAGCCTACGAGCAGTACTTC. This encodes CASSLGGGAAYEQYF.

This chain links TRBV6-5 with TRBJ1-2; possible D gene TRBD1, 5 bases. There are 15 residues in the CDR3. Looked up from germline, CDR1 is MNHEY and CDR2 is SVGAGI. V was clipped by 9 bases and J by 5 bases, with 22 bases between them. As DNA, the CDR3 is TGTGCCAGTGTTAAGGAGCCGGGACGTGGTTATGGCTACACCTTC. Its translation is CASVKEPGRGYGYTF.

This chain joins TRBV30 and TRBJ2-5, with TRBD2 matching over 7 bases. Germline-derived CDR1 and CDR2 are GTSNPN and SVGIG (reference sequence). The CDR3 has 16 residues. V gave up 4 bases and J gave up 0 bases; unmatched junction bases: 11. The CDR3 DNA sequence: TGTGCCTGGACTCGGGGGGTAGGCACGTACCAAGAGACCCAGTACTTC. Translated, it gives CAWTRGVGTYQETQYF.

This clone appeared once. This sequence joins TRBV5-1 and TRBJ2-7, with no clear D. This CDR3 contains 18 residues. V was cut by 0 bases and J by 0 bases, with 19 bases left in between. Per the germline V gene, CDR1 is SGHRS and CDR2 is YFSETQ. The DNA of the CDR3 is TGCGCCAGCAGCTTGGGGATAGGCCGTTCTCTGAGCTCCTACGAGCAGTACTTC. Translating it yields CASSLGIGRSLSSYEQYF.

The CDR3 nucleotides are TGTGCCAGCAGCTTAGCGGGAACGGGGGGATCCTACGAGCAGTACTTC. Its protein is CASSLAGTGGSYEQYF. The chain recombines TRBV11-1 with TRBJ2-7; 7 nucleotides align to TRBD2. The CDR3 sequence is 16 residues long. Germline-derived CDR1 and CDR2 are SGHAT and FQDESV (reference sequence). V was clipped by 0 bases and J by 1 base; unmatched bases: 6.

This sequence joins TRBV19 and TRBJ2-6, with a weak D call TRBD1 (6 bases). The CDR3 is 17 amino acids. The germline V gene encodes CDR1 LNHDA and CDR2 SQIVND (reference sequence). The V and J ends lost 6 bases and 1 base respectively, with 16 bases between them. The CDR3 region is CASRPVEGQSGANVLTF. CDR3 in DNA: TGTGCCAGTAGGCCGGTGGAAGGACAGTCTGGGGCCAACGTCCTGACTTTC.